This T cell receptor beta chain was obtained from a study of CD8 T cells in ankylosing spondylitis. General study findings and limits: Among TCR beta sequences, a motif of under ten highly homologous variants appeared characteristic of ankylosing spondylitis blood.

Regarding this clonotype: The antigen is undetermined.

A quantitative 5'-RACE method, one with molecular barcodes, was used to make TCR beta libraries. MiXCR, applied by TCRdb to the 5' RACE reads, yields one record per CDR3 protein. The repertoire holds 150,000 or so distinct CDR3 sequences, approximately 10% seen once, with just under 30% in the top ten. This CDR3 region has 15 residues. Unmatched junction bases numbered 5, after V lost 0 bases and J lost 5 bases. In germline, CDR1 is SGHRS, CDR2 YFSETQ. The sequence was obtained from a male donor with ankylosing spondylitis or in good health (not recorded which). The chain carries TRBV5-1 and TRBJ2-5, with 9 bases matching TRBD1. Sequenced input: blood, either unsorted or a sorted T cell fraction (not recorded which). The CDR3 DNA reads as TGCGCCAGCAGCTTGGACGGGACAGGGCAGGAGACCCAGTACTTC. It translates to CASSLDGTGQETQYF.